This paragraph covers one T cell receptor beta chain sequence. Its antigen remains undetermined. No much larger clone is present one base from it, and per-base qualities are unavailable. These data are taken from a study of control samples from healthy donors and cancer patients (dated by TCRdb to 2018 to 2020). The method behind the library was the immunoSEQ multiplex PCR assay. Sourced from immuneACCESS, this table was stored by TCRdb with only in-frame sequences that have V and J called. A share of the clones is absent; for the studies checked, an unresolved V gene accounts for under half, and the remainder has no known explanation. The sample contains some 87,000 clones, roughly 82% of them found a single time. The ten largest clones take up 9.5% to 13% of the sample. Taken from the germline V gene (reference sequence), the CDR1 and CDR2 loops are SGHNT and YYREEE. Germline trimming: 0 bases from V, 6 bases from J; junction bases outside gene matches: 3. From the cysteine through the phenylalanine, the CDR3 covers 17 amino acids. The retained sequence is limited to the CDR3, 51 bases, with the frame set at the first base.

The V and J segments used are TRBV5-4 and TRBJ2-2, with 15 central nucleotides matching TRBD2. The sequence was collected from a man in his sixties with head and neck cancer. Sequenced input: PBMCs. This receptor has the CDR3 CASSLGGLAGGSGELFF. Read as DNA, the sequence is TGTGCCAGCAGCTTGGGGGGACTAGCGGGAGGTTCCGGGGAGCTGTTTTTT.